The rows below give T cell receptor beta chains drawn from one sample of a study of shared clonotypes between healthy human individuals. TCRdb's copy holds only in-frame clones and misses some; the assay was immunoSEQ multiplex PCR. The sample gives about 2 million clones, 90% to 95% of which show up once; approximately 0.13% is in the top ten. What was sequenced was naive CD4+ T cells sorted from blood. The receptor set was obtained from a man aged 18 to 35 in good health. CDR3s include the opening cysteine and the closing phenylalanine or tryptophan. The order of the fields is clone size, CDR3 length, J gene, V gene, D gene, CDR3 protein, CDR3 DNA. The D gene is left open where the match is weak. For some rows the clone size is stated as once, few or many, or as a class when expanded; others skip it.

-,17,TRBJ2-1,TRBV7-8,TRBD2,CASSPRLAGAVYNEQFF,TGTGCCAGCAGCCCCCGACTAGCGGGAGCTGTTTACAATGAGCAGTTCTTC
-,15,TRBJ2-2,TRBV5-1,-,CASSLGQGPTGELFF,TGCGCCAGCAGCTTGGGGCAGGGCCCCACCGGGGAGCTGTTTTTT
-,13,TRBJ1-2,TRBV30,TRBD1,CAWTKGQRYGYTF,TGTGCCTGGACCAAGGGACAGCGTTATGGCTACACCTTC
-,14,TRBJ1-6,TRBV6-5,-,CASSYFETPSPLHF,TGTGCCAGCAGTTACTTCGAAACGCCATCACCCCTCCACTTT
once,15,TRBJ2-7,TRBV7-2,-,CASSFQHAASYEQYF,TGTGCCAGCAGCTTTCAGCACGCGGCCTCCTACGAGCAGTACTTC
-,12,TRBJ1-5,TRBV28,-,CASQTGQGPQHF,TGTGCCAGTCAAACGGGGCAGGGGCCCCAGCATTTT
-,14,TRBJ1-1,TRBV18,-,CASSPRGGITEAFF,TGTGCCAGCTCACCACGGGGGGGGATCACTGAAGCTTTCTTT
-,14,TRBJ1-2,TRBV18,-,CASLPQNGLFGYTF,TGTGCCAGCCTCCCACAGAACGGCCTTTTCGGCTACACCTTC
-,14,TRBJ1-6,TRBV7-9,-,CASSLQGGSSPLHF,TGTGCCAGCAGCTTGCAGGGTGGCAGTTCACCCCTCCACTTT
once,15,TRBJ2-7,TRBV4-1,-,CASSQGAYFSYEQYF,TGCGCCAGCAGCCAAGGCGCATATTTTTCCTACGAGCAGTACTTC
-,15,TRBJ1-2,TRBV6-5,-,CASSPWARGYYGYTF,TGTGCCAGCAGTCCTTGGGCCAGGGGTTATTATGGCTACACCTTC
-,15,TRBJ2-7,TRBV10-3,-,CAISESGTATYEQYF,TGTGCCATCAGTGAGTCCGGGACTGCGACCTACGAGCAGTACTTC
-,15,TRBJ2-7,TRBV7-9,-,CASNSREKPGYEQYF,TGTGCCAGCAACTCGAGGGAGAAGCCGGGCTACGAGCAGTACTTC
-,15,TRBJ2-2,TRBV30,TRBD2,CAWIPGGRATGELFF,TGTGCCTGGATCCCTGGCGGGAGGGCCACCGGGGAGCTGTTTTTT
-,14,TRBJ1-6,TRBV7-9,-,CASSWDSTVSPLHF,TGTGCCAGCAGCTGGGACTCGACGGTTTCACCCCTCCACTTT
-,16,TRBJ2-5,TRBV5-1,-,CASSLAASASRETQYF,TGCGCCAGCAGCTTGGCAGCCTCAGCTTCGCGAGAGACCCAGTACTTC
-,14,TRBJ2-7,TRBV4-1,-,CASSPSDRLYEQYF,TGCGCCAGCAGCCCATCAGACAGGCTTTACGAGCAGTACTTC
-,14,TRBJ1-6,TRBV7-9,-,CASSLAFDNSPLHF,TGTGCCAGCAGCTTAGCTTTCGATAATTCACCCCTCCACTTT
-,14,TRBJ2-2,TRBV29-1,-,CSVVQEDDTGELFF,TGCAGCGTTGTACAGGAAGACGACACCGGGGAGCTGTTTTTT
-,12,TRBJ1-1,TRBV30,-,CACQRLSAEAFF,TGTGCCTGCCAGAGGTTATCGGCTGAAGCTTTCTTT
-,15,TRBJ2-3,TRBV2,-,CASSGQITIADTQYF,TGTGCCAGCAGTGGCCAGATCACCATTGCAGATACGCAGTATTTT
once,15,TRBJ1-2,TRBV19,-,CASSTTGPSRGGYTF,TGTGCCAGTAGTACGACAGGCCCCTCTAGGGGTGGCTACACCTTC
-,13,TRBJ2-3,TRBV5-4,-,CASSTRGPDTQYF,TGTGCCAGCAGCACTCGAGGCCCAGATACGCAGTATTTT
-,16,TRBJ1-3,TRBV6-4,-,CASSDSPGYRRNTIYF,TGTGCCAGCAGTGACTCTCCGGGATATAGGAGAAACACCATATATTTT
-,15,TRBJ2-7,TRBV7-2,-,CASSLNSVGSYEQYF,TGTGCCAGCAGCTTAAATAGCGTCGGGTCCTACGAGCAGTACTTC
-,14,TRBJ2-5,TRBV10-3,-,CAISGREAGETQYF,TGTGCCATCAGTGGGAGGGAGGCGGGGGAGACCCAGTACTTC
-,12,TRBJ2-1,TRBV6-6,TRBD2,CASSYTTSVQFF,TGTGCCAGCAGTTACACGACTAGCGTACAGTTCTTC
-,15,TRBJ2-2,TRBV5-4,-,CASTLSNLGTGELFF,TGTGCCAGCACCCTGAGCAATTTGGGTACCGGGGAGCTGTTTTTT
-,16,TRBJ1-3,TRBV7-9,-,CASSLGRSFSGNTIYF,TGTGCCAGCAGCTTAGGCAGGTCCTTCTCTGGAAACACCATATATTTT
-,15,TRBJ1-2,TRBV19,-,CASKEAGGENYGYTF,TGTGCCAGTAAGGAAGCCGGGGGCGAAAACTATGGCTACACCTTC
-,15,TRBJ1-4,TRBV5-4,-,CASSLGGEGPEKLFF,TGTGCCAGCAGCTTGGGTGGGGAGGGGCCCGAAAAACTGTTTTTT
-,16,TRBJ2-6,TRBV7-9,-,CASSLAGPSGANVLTF,TGTGCCAGCAGCTTAGCGGGGCCCTCTGGGGCCAACGTCCTGACTTTC
-,11,TRBJ2-7,TRBV10-3,-,CATRTGYEQYF,TGTGCCACCCGAACAGGATACGAGCAGTACTTC
-,11,TRBJ2-7,TRBV5-4,TRBD2,CASSDEREMGF,TGTGCCAGCAGCGACGAGCGGGAGATGGGTTTC
-,13,TRBJ1-1,TRBV30,-,CAWAVGMNTEAFF,TGTGCCTGGGCGGTCGGGATGAACACTGAAGCTTTCTTT
-,16,TRBJ2-5,TRBV5-1,TRBD2,CASSLGLAGVGETQYF,TGCGCCAGCAGCTTGGGGCTAGCGGGAGTCGGAGAGACCCAGTACTTC
-,15,TRBJ2-2,TRBV6-1,TRBD1,CASGTGLLNTGELFF,TGTGCCAGCGGGACAGGGTTGCTGAACACCGGGGAGCTGTTTTTT
-,14,TRBJ1-1,TRBV7-2,TRBD1,CASRSGTANTEAFF,TGTGCCAGCAGGTCCGGGACAGCGAACACTGAAGCTTTCTTT
-,18,TRBJ2-7,TRBV18,TRBD1,CASSQVFSRGQGGYEQYF,TGTGCCAGCTCACAGGTTTTCTCGAGGGGACAGGGGGGATACGAGCAGTACTTC
-,13,TRBJ1-3,TRBV30,-,CAWGTVSGNTIYF,TGTGCCTGGGGGACGGTCTCTGGAAACACCATATATTTT
-,17,TRBJ2-3,TRBV10-1,-,CASSDLQSGPEPDTQYF,TGCGCCAGCAGTGACTTACAGAGCGGGCCGGAGCCAGATACGCAGTATTTT
-,16,TRBJ1-1,TRBV5-4,-,CASSLVGFWMNTEAFF,TGTGCCAGCAGCTTGGTCGGGTTCTGGATGAACACTGAAGCTTTCTTT
-,13,TRBJ1-4,TRBV9,-,CASSAQPREKLFF,TGTGCCAGCAGCGCACAGCCTCGCGAAAAACTGTTTTTT
-,16,TRBJ2-6,TRBV9,TRBD2,CASSVSGGPGANVLTF,TGTGCCAGCAGCGTTAGCGGGGGGCCGGGGGCCAACGTCCTGACTTTC
-,14,TRBJ2-5,TRBV5-1,-,CASSLRSSQETQYF,TGCGCCAGCAGCTTGCGGTCTTCTCAAGAGACCCAGTACTTC
-,15,TRBJ2-1,TRBV10-2,-,CASNPDTAQYNEQFF,TGCGCCAGCAACCCGGACACAGCGCAATACAATGAGCAGTTCTTC
-,15,TRBJ2-3,TRBV27,TRBD1,CASRLGTGGTDTQYF,TGTGCCAGCAGGCTCGGGACAGGGGGCACAGATACGCAGTATTTT
-,16,TRBJ2-3,TRBV5-1,TRBD2,CASSFSGRAETDTQYF,TGCGCCAGCAGCTTCAGCGGGAGGGCCGAGACAGATACGCAGTATTTT
-,15,TRBJ2-7,TRBV19,-,CASSIGQSSSYEQYF,TGTGCCAGTAGTATTGGGCAGTCGAGCTCCTACGAGCAGTACTTC
-,15,TRBJ2-6,TRBV5-8,-,CASSLRTTGANVLTF,TGTGCCAGCAGCTTGAGGACAACTGGGGCCAACGTCCTGACTTTC
-,16,TRBJ1-5,TRBV19,-,CASSATATVVDWPQHF,TGTGCCAGTAGTGCGACAGCCACCGTAGTTGATTGGCCCCAGCATTTT
-,12,TRBJ2-7,TRBV19,-,CASSTLVSEQYF,TGTGCCAGTAGTACACTAGTCTCCGAGCAGTACTTC